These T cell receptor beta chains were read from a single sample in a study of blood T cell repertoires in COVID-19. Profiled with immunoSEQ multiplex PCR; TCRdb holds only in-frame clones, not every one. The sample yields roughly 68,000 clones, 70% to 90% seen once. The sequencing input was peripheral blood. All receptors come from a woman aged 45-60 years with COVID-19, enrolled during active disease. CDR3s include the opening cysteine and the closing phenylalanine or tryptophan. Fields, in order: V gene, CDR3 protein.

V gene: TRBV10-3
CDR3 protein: CATGTSGPQETQYF

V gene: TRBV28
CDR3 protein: CASSPVNQETQYF

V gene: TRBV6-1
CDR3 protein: CASSEGEGGVGQGFYGYTF

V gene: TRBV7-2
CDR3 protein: CASSPQGGSGNTIYF

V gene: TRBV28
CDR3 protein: CASSSVTNYGYTF

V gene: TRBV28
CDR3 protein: CAGGQGGQNEQFF

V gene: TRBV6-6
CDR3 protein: CASRKGTVNTEAFF

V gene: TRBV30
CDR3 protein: CAWSFSASGADTQYF

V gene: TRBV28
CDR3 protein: CASSHVQETRAFF

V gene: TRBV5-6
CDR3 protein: CASRPDRALYSEAFF

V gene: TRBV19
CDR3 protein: CASSWLGFDNEQYF

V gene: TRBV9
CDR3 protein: CASSPSPGGMEAQHF

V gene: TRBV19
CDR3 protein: CASSSIAGGWDEQFF

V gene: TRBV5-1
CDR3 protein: CASSSTSGRAGELFF

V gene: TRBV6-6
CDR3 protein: CASCPGTSGRRSYEQYF

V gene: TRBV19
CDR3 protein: CASAGGANYGYTF

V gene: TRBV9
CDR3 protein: CASSVGDIHTDTQYF

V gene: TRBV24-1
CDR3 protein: CATSVSEWNEQFF

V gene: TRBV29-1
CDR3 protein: CSATVGSVGVYGYTF

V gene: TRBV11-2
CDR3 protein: CASSPAGNYGYTF

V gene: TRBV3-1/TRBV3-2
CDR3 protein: CASSLALAGGTDTQYF

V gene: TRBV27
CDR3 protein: CASSRTGNTEAFF

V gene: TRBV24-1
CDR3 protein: CATSQARNTDTQYF

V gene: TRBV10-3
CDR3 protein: CATGTHWDEQYF

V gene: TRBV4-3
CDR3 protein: CASSQEVGRSGEQYF

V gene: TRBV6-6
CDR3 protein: CASSYWGGTGYGYTF

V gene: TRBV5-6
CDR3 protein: CASSSRAPGWTEAFF

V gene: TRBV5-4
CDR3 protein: CASSFGGPSEKTQYF

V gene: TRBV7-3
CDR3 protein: CASSTRTSGGGHEQFF

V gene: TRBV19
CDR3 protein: CASSRTGENYGYTF

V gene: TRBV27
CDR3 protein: CASSFSSGNWNEQFF

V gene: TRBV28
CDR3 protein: CASMKSSGFVKTQYF

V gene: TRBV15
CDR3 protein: CATSRDTGTPRGTQYF

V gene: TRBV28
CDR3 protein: CASSLVGRRFNEQFF

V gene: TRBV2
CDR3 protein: CASSAGTGFNQPQHF

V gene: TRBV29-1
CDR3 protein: CSVLTSGRIYEQFF

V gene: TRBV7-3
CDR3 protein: CASSLIAAGEQFF

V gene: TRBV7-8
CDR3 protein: CASSRTREHRGKTYEQYF

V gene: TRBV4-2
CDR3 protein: CASSQVGMGQVDSPLHF

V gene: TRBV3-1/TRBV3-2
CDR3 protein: CASSQDGTGQDGYTF

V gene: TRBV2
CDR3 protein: CASGGASGATYEQYF

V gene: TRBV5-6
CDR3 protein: CASSLGEGYGYTF

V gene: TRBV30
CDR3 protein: CAWSSDTSTDTQYF

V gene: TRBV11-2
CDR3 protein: CASSPRTSSYNEQFF

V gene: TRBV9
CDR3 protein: CASSSGPTGRSGNTIYF

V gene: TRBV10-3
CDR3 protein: CAISVRPWTGQSETQYF

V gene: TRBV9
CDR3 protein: CASSASGQGVSYEQYF

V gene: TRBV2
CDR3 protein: CASSLGTGAGYGYTF

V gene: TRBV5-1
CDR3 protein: CASRHSGTAYGYTF

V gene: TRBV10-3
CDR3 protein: CAISGLLAGARGDTQYF

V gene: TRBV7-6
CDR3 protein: CASSLKAGGVETQYF